This T cell receptor beta chain was found in a study of T cell clusters in autoimmune cytopenias. On the study more broadly: TRB sequencing had a median about 50,000 reads and about 2,500 distinct clonotypes per sample. The study, taken as a whole, reports: The T cell clusters came from computational analysis alone and lack functional validation. TRB repertoire shifts in secondary cytopenia and chronic lymphocytic leukemia mostly reflected lymphoma, not autoimmunity.

Each sample's input was around 270 ng genomic DNA, some 40,000 genome equivalents. One tube held mixed TRB-A and TRB-B primer pools for touch-down PCR. TCRdb re-called the multiplex PCR reads; every CDR3 protein appears as one record, without DNA. The sample table sets out just over 6,000 distinct CDR3 sequences. The germline CDR1 and CDR2 sequences are MNHEY and SVGAGI. This CDR3 has 15 residues. By frequency, this clonotype registers medium-sized (0.01 to 0.1%). Its antigen is not known. These sequences were also reported in another study, on T cell repertoires in aging, cancer and after chemotherapy. That study adds: About 8.8 million TCR reads were in the whole dataset.

The sequence was collected from a human donor in good health. V usage is TRBV6-5 and J usage is TRBJ2-7. The sample consisted of peripheral blood. The CDR3 sequence: CASSQTAGTLYEQYF.